Following are 15 T cell receptor beta chains from one sample sequenced in a study of blood T cell repertoires in COVID-19. TCRdb's copy holds only in-frame clones and misses some; the assay was immunoSEQ multiplex PCR. This table holds approximately 100,000 clones, around 90% found once. Source material: peripheral blood. The origin of the receptors is a man between 50 and 59 years old in a cohort sampled during active COVID-19.

J is TRBJ1-5 and V is TRBV2; no clear D. Germline V lookup: CDR1 SNHLY, CDR2 FYNNEI. This CDR3 has 14 amino acids. Trimming removed 0 bases from V and 5 bases from J, with 8 bases in between. The CDR3: CASSEASRDQPQHF. The DNA for the CDR3 is TGTGCCAGCAGTGAAGCGTCGAGGGATCAGCCCCAGCATTTT.

The chain carries TRBV15 and TRBJ2-7; 8 bases align to TRBD1. This CDR3 has 16 residues. The ends lost 2 bases at V and 0 bases at J; junction bases unmatched: 6. Germline-derived CDR1 and CDR2 are LNHNV and YYDKDF (reference sequence). The CDR3 region has the DNA TGTGCCACCAGCAGAAATGACAGGGGAGGCTCCTACGAGCAGTACTTC. Amino acid sequence: CATSRNDRGGSYEQYF.

This clone has a handful of counts. CDR3 residues: CASSHGRRDGYTF. The CDR3 coding sequence is TGCGCCAGCAGCCACGGCAGGAGGGACGGCTACACCTTC. V gene TRBV4-1 combines with J gene TRBJ1-2; D is perhaps TRBD1 (5 bases). Trimming cost V 3 bases and J 8 bases, with 13 bases left between them. The CDR3 length is 13 residues. Germline loops: CDR1 MGHRA, CDR2 YSYEKL.

The V gene is TRBV6-5, the J gene TRBJ1-6; D remains ambiguous. Germline loops: CDR1 MNHEY, CDR2 SVGAGI. Deletions cut 2 bases from V and 0 bases from J, with 8 bases between. This CDR3 spans 16 amino acids. CDR3 region: CASSYARSSYNSPLHF. CDR3 coding DNA: TGTGCCAGCAGTTACGCTAGGAGCTCCTATAATTCACCCCTCCACTTT.

This clone showed up just a few times. The gene calls are TRBV5-4 and TRBJ2-5; 11 nucleotides align to TRBD1. J lost 5 bases, V lost 2 bases, and 5 bases had no gene match. Germline CDR1 SGHNT, CDR2 YYREEE (reference sequence). The CDR3 totals 15 residues. The CDR3: CASSFRTGGLETQYF. CDR3 DNA: TGTGCCAGCAGCTTCCGGACAGGGGGCTTGGAGACCCAGTACTTC.

The chain employs TRBV7-2 and TRBJ1-4; TRBD1 matches 11 bases. CDR3 length equals 14 residues. V dropped 5 bases and J dropped 7; count of bases not matched to a gene: 3. CDR1 and CDR2 (germline): SGHTA, FQGNSA. The CDR3 region has the DNA TGTGCCAGCAGCAGGGACAGGGGGGGTGAAAAACTGTTTTTT. Translated: CASSRDRGGEKLFF.

This chain links TRBV6-5 with TRBJ1-3; D unclear. This CDR3 region has 15 residues. The V end lost 8 bases, the J end lost 0 bases, and 14 bases lay between the germline ends. The germline CDR1 and CDR2 sequences are MNHEY and SVGAGI. The DNA for the CDR3 is TGTGCCAGCTGCCCTTGGCCTCACTCTGGAAACACCATATATTTT. Translation gives CASCPWPHSGNTIYF.

The V call is TRBV5-1, the J call TRBJ1-3; perhaps TRBD1 as D (5 bases). Germline V gives CDR1 SGHRS, CDR2 YFSETQ. V was shortened by 3 bases and J by 4 bases, with 14 bases between the two germline ends. This CDR3 has 15 residues. The CDR3 protein is CASSSRGDFGNTIYF. CDR3 bases: TGCGCCAGCAGCTCCCGAGGGGACTTCGGAAACACCATATATTTT.

The rearrangement uses TRBV28 and TRBJ2-5, with 8 bases fitting TRBD2. Germline V gives CDR1 MDHEN, CDR2 SYDVKM. Germline trimming cut 5 bases from V and 4 bases from J; bases unmatched to any gene: 15. The CDR3 is 17 residues long. The DNA for the CDR3 is TGTGCCAGCAGTCCACTAATCGGGGGGGCCTCTGGAGAGACCCAGTACTTC. This sequence encodes CASSPLIGGASGETQYF.

This rearrangement joins TRBV28 to TRBJ1-4; maybe TRBD1 (6 bases). CDR3 length: 15 residues. V lost 6 bases and J 2 bases, leaving 13 bases between the germline ends. Looked up from germline, CDR1 is MDHEN and CDR2 is SYDVKM. The CDR3 loop reads CASSPTGYTNEKLFF. CDR3 coding DNA: TGTGCCAGCAGCCCCACAGGGTATACTAATGAAAAACTGTTTTTT.

V gene TRBV27 combines with J gene TRBJ2-2; a weak D match, TRBD1 (6 bases). Trimming left V 1 base short and J 5 bases short, with 14 bases between. The CDR3 has 16 amino acids. The V gene's germline CDR1 is MNHEY and CDR2 SMNVEV (reference sequence). The CDR3 is CASSLFGGTNTGELFF. Here the CDR3 DNA reads TGTGCCAGCAGTTTATTTGGTGGGACAAATACCGGGGAGCTGTTTTTT.

The chain links TRBV5-6 to TRBJ1-2; 7 bases align to TRBD1. The germline gives CDR1 SGHDT, CDR2 YYEEEE. The V and J ends lost 3 bases and 4 bases, in that order; junction bases with no gene match: 3. This CDR3 comprises 13 residues. This chain's CDR3 is CASSYGTAYGYTF. The DNA for the CDR3 is TGTGCCAGCAGCTACGGGACAGCCTATGGCTACACCTTC.

The chain links TRBV7-8 to TRBJ2-7; 7 bases are a match to TRBD1. J gave up 0 bases and V 5 bases, and 13 bases lay outside the gene matches. Germline V CDR1 and CDR2: SGHVS, FQNEAQ. This CDR3 region has 17 residues. CDR3 sequence: CASSPPRRGRNSYEQYF. The DNA of the CDR3 is TGTGCCAGCAGCCCCCCCCGTAGGGGGCGAAACTCCTACGAGCAGTACTTC. Full variable domain (outside the CDR3, taken from reference TRBV7-8 and TRBJ2-7): GAGVSQSPRYKVAKRGQDVALRCDPISGHVSLFWYQQALGQGPEFLTYFQNEAQLDKSGLPSDRFFAERPEGSVSTLKIQRTQQEDSAVYLCASSPPRRGRNSYEQYFGPGTRLTVT.

The CDR3 reads CSVAVVLADTQYF. CDR3 sequence (DNA): TGCAGCGTTGCGGTGGTGCTCGCAGATACGCAGTATTTT. The chain recombines TRBV29-1 with TRBJ2-3; D gene uncertain. CDR1 and CDR2 (germline): SQVTM, ANQGSEA. Trimming stripped 4 bases from V and 4 bases from J, with 12 bases between. This CDR3 has 13 amino acids.

This sequence joins TRBV6-5 and TRBJ2-7, with 7 positions matching TRBD1. The V gene end was trimmed by 5 bases and the J gene end by 0 bases; junction bases not matched to a gene: 4. The CDR3 has 14 amino acids. Germline CDR1 is MNHEY and CDR2 is SVGAGI. DNA of the CDR3: TGTGCCAGCAGTCGAGACAGGGACTCCTACGAGCAGTACGTC. This codes for CASSRDRDSYEQYV.